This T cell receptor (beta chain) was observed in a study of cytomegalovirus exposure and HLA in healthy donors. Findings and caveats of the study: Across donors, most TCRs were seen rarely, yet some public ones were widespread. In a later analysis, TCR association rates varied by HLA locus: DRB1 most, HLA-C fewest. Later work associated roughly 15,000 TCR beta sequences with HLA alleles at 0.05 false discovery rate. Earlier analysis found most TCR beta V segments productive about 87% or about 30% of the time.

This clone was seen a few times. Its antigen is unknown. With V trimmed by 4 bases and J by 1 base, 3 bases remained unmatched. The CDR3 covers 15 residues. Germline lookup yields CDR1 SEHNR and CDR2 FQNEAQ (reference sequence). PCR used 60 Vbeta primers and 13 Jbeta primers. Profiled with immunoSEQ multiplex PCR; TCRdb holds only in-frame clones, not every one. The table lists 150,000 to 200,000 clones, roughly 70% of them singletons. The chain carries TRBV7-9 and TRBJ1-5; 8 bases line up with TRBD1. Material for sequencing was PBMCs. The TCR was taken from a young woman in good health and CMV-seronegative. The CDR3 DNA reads TGTGCCAGCAGCTCAGGACAGGGAAGCAATCAGCCCCAGCATTTT. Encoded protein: CASSSGQGSNQPQHF.